This T cell receptor (beta chain) was captured in a study of PD-1 blockade in classical Hodgkin lymphoma. Study-wide points: Complete responders started with a diversity level that resembled newly diagnosed patients at baseline.

Libraries were prepared by immunoSEQ multiplex PCR; TCRdb keeps only in-frame clonotypes and omits some of them. The sample includes about 50,000 clones, about two thirds of them seen just once. Looked up from germline, CDR1 is MDHEN and CDR2 is SYDVKM. V was pared by 3 bases and J by 1 base, with 13 bases between. The CDR3 consists of 17 residues. In the case of this clone: Its specificity is not known.

With no exception, relapse followed autologous stem cell transplantation in all patients, and brentuximab vedotin exposure varied. The chain recombines TRBV28 with TRBJ2-6; D tentatively fits TRBD1 or TRBD2 (6 bases each). This TCR was sampled from a human donor with classical Hodgkin lymphoma. The sequencing used peripheral blood mononuclear cells (PBMCs), collected before the second cycle of nivolumab. CDR3 coding DNA: TGTGCCAGCAGTTTTACGGGGGCCGGATCTGGGGCCAACGTCCTGACTTTC. It translates to CASSFTGAGSGANVLTF. Complete variable domain (other parts from reference TRBV28 and TRBJ2-6): DVKVTQSSRYLVKRTGEKVFLECVQDMDHENMFWYRQDPGLGLRLIYFSYDVKMKEKGDIPEGYSVSREKKERFSLILESASTNQTSMYLCASSFTGAGSGANVLTFGAGSRLTVL.